This T cell receptor beta chain is from a study of shared clonotypes between healthy human individuals (dated by TCRdb to 2020 to 2021). Concerning the study at large: A few men and a couple of women, aged 18 to 49 years, made up the cohort. Per donor, three plates each were used for CD4 naive and CD4 memory, two for CD8 naive, and one for CD8 memory. To estimate repertoire size and how much clonotype sharing occurs between individuals, the study deeply sequenced the blood TCR repertoires of five or six healthy adults. Different laboratories and diverse techniques were used to prepare libraries and sequence TCR repertoires, to increase sequencing depth and limit assay-specific biases. Leukapheresis yielded between about 0.9 and 10 billion PBMCs per donor.

The donors were healthy, HIV-negative adults with no recently reported acute infections or vaccinations. Every donor was a Caucasian adult living in Nashville, Tennessee, USA. CD4+ T cells were enriched by magnetic negative selection, after which naive cells were positively selected on CD45RA and the negative fraction was taken as the memory subset. Blood was collected by leukapheresis, and PBMCs were isolated by Ficoll-Histopaque density gradient centrifugation and then cryopreserved in liquid nitrogen vapor phase. Analytical flow cytometry was used to check the purity and quantity of every magnetically sorted T cell population. Genomic DNA was isolated from every sorted fraction and measured by UV absorbance on a Nanodrop 2000c. The CDR3 contains 16 residues, cysteine and phenylalanine counted. Of the read, only the CDR3 DNA is kept; its 48 bases are in frame from base 1. Taken from the germline V gene, the CDR1 and CDR2 loops are MDHEN and SYDVKM. For this chain, trimming is 8 bases at the V end and 4 bases at the J end, and the number of junction bases without a gene match is 12.

TCR CDR3 regions were amplified from genomic DNA by multiplex PCR using the deep immunoSEQ assay. Extracted genomic DNA from each cell subset was spread evenly across all wells of several immunoSEQ 96-well plates, with each plate serving as a replicate. For sorted subsets, around 0.2 ug genomic DNA, equal to about 30,000 T cell genomes, was loaded into each replicate PCR. The purified libraries were quantified using a Qubit 3.0 fluorometer, sized with a Bioanalyzer 2100, and then quantified again using the KAPA Library Quantification kit. A separate single-read 150-cycle Illumina NextSeq 550 flow cell was used to sequence each immunoSEQ 96-well plate. The authors' analysis ran thus. Because only junctional sequences without quality scores were contained in the immunoSEQ output, filtering matching that applied to full-length reads could not be performed. To assign V/J genes and CDR3, sequences were annotated using PyIR, a Python wrapper for IgBLAST v1.9, with IMGT germline references. Reads with weak V/J assignments (E-value above 1e-6), missing CDR3, stop codons, out-of-frame junctions, or ambiguous translated residues were removed. A V3J clonotype was defined by an identical inferred V gene, J gene, and CDR3 amino acid sequence. Percentage overlap between repertoires was calculated by dividing the number of shared unique clonotypes by the size of the smaller repertoire. RTK rarefaction, the Chao1 estimator, and Recon v2.1 estimates of unobserved clonotypes were used to assess repertoire richness. OLGA was used to compute generation probabilities for all TCRbeta clonotypes that the gDNA method yielded from a handful of donors. Held by TCRdb, this immuneACCESS table contains in-frame sequences only and omits some clones. Under half of the omission traces to an unresolved V gene where checked; the cause of the rest is unknown. D and trimming come from the DNA, and the V and J calls and clone size come from that table. The sample table shows approximately 1.4 million clones, and around 98% are seen once. The top ten constitute approximately 0.44% of the sample.

Study-wide conclusions, independent of this receptor: Across a handful of donors, around 5.4% of naive CD4, 3% to 3.5% of naive CD8, roughly 2.2% of memory CD4, and approximately 0.4% of memory CD8 clonotypes were shared. Estimated clonotype richness was generally larger for naive than for memory subsets. Pairwise subsampling led to the expectation that sequencing depth would affect the degree of clonotype sharing among donors. Sampling was restricted to blood, and TCR repertoires in tissue are likely to differ from TCR repertoires in blood. Compared with non-shared clonotypes, the clonotypes found in all four sorted-subset donors had higher generation probabilities. Because the study included a small number of donors, the genetic and exposure-history diversity represented was limited. Even with the large sequencing depth, rarefaction of the sorted-subset datasets indicated that sequencing was incomplete.

Details on this clone: The antigen it binds to is not known. Per-base quality was not reported, and no clone a single base away is much larger than it.

The source of this sequence is a man aged 25-45 years in good health. The sequencing input was naive CD4+ T cells sorted from blood. The cell subset or site label corresponds to: CD45RA+ positively selected. Rearrangement joined TRBV28 to TRBJ1-4; TRBD1 agrees with 8 junctional bases. The DNA sequence is given as TGTGCCAGCGGTCCAGGGGGCCATGTTCTTAATGAAAAACTGTTTTTT. Its amino acids are CASGPGGHVLNEKLFF.